A selection of T cell receptor beta chains follows, all from one sample in a study of blood T cell repertoires in COVID-19. TCRdb's table, derived via immunoSEQ multiplex PCR, lists solely in-frame clones and lacks some. The sample includes roughly 250,000 clones, about 80% of them seen just once. Sample: peripheral blood. All receptors derive from a woman older than 75 with acute or convalescent COVID-19. CDR3s include the opening cysteine and the closing phenylalanine or tryptophan.

v_call	j_call	cdr3_aa
TRBV27	TRBJ2-5	CASSRRLAGGPRETQYF
TRBV6-5	TRBJ2-3	CASKVAGASTDTQYF
TRBV28	TRBJ1-1	CASSLLKGSGNRQNTEAFF
TRBV19	TRBJ1-1	CASRGVPNTEAFF
TRBV20-1	TRBJ1-2	CSASEDRGNGYTF
TRBV28	TRBJ1-1	CASSSGTVEAFF
TRBV3-1/TRBV3-2	TRBJ1-3	CASSHEENTIYF
TRBV5-1	TRBJ1-1	CASSLAVSGNTEAFF
TRBV19	TRBJ2-1	CASSMLSAERGGNEQFF
TRBV28	TRBJ1-2	CASTIGVKGGYTF
TRBV12-3/TRBV12-4	TRBJ2-4	CASSFSGGNIQYF
TRBV3-1/TRBV3-2	TRBJ2-7	CASSPSGGPREQYF
TRBV9	TRBJ1-1	CASSVDFAGEAFF
TRBV28	TRBJ1-6	CASSIGGERGPLHF
TRBV15	TRBJ1-2	CATSRDRLGGYTF
TRBV19	TRBJ1-6	CASSIGQGARALHF
TRBV10-1	TRBJ2-7	CASSTRDRGSYEQYF
TRBV18	TRBJ1-6	CASSDKADSPLHF
TRBV2	TRBJ1-5	CASSASDQPQHF
TRBV11-2	TRBJ2-5	CASSIGTSGFQETQYF
TRBV3-1/TRBV3-2	TRBJ2-1	CASSHLFGYEQFF
TRBV6-6	TRBJ2-7	CASSYDSGSYEQYF
TRBV11-2	TRBJ1-2	CASSGFTTVSNGYTF
TRBV7-9	TRBJ2-1	CASSPSRDRARDEQFF
TRBV5-6	TRBJ2-1	CASRYDGTSNEQFF
TRBV29-1	TRBJ2-1	CSVPTSGLSYNEQFF
TRBV27	TRBJ1-1	CASSLTRLAGGTEAFF
TRBV28	TRBJ1-5	CASNRAGGNQPQHF
TRBV30	TRBJ2-2	CAWKDSGGPNTGELFF
TRBV5-1	TRBJ2-2	CASSLGHANTGELFF